The entry that follows covers one T cell receptor beta chain sequence. What it binds is not known. Peripheral blood was drawn, ten milliliters per donor. Germline-derived CDR1 and CDR2 are MGHRA and YSYEKL. J gave up 11 bases and V 4 bases, and 18 bases lay outside the gene matches. The CDR3 has 17 residues. Alongside a J-beta primer mix, a sample-barcoded 5' primer served in a second PCR lasting about 7 to 12 cycles. TCRdb used MiXCR to reprocess the 5' RACE reads, holding one entry per CDR3 protein. Here the sample spans hundreds of thousands of distinct CDR3 sequences, more than 55% being singletons. The data are from a study of blood T cells in healthy people across ages. General observations from the study: Per million T cells, TCR beta diversity dropped roughly linearly as age increased.

This sequence was found in a man aged 40-49 years in good health. The chain carries TRBV4-1 and TRBJ2-1, with TRBD1 matching over 9 bases. Sequenced sample: blood. The CDR3 protein is CASSPSDLGTGNPKQFF. The CDR3 region has the DNA TGCGCCAGCAGCCCCAGTGACCTTGGGACAGGGAACCCTAAGCAGTTCTTC.